These 7 T cell receptor beta chains originate from one sample sequenced in a study of T cell responses to AZD1222 COVID-19 vaccine. Profiling relied on immunoSEQ multiplex PCR, and the TCRdb table lists in-frame clones only, not all of them. The data show fewer than 200,000 clones, with roughly 92% seen just once and 1.5% to 2% held by the top ten. Sequencing used peripheral blood, obtained on day 0 of AZD1222 vaccination. Every receptor here comes from an adult in good health.

The CDR3 here is CASSSRTSGTNEQFF. CDR3 in DNA: TGTGCCAGCAGCAGCCGGACTAGCGGGACTAATGAGCAGTTCTTC. The J gene is TRBJ2-1, the V gene TRBV21-1; the tabulated D call, TRBD2, remains unverified against the DNA. TRBV21-1 is recorded as a pseudogene. The CDR3 is 15 residues long.

With respect to this clone: Other nucleotide sequences from this sample produce the same CDR3. The V gene is TRBV29-1, the J gene TRBJ1-1; 7 nucleotides match TRBD1. The V and J ends lost 5 bases and 1 base, in that order; junction bases with no gene match: 1. Germline CDR1 SQVTM, CDR2 ANQGSEA. CDR3 length: 12 amino acids. In nucleotides, the CDR3 is TGCAGCGTTCGGACAGGGAACACTGAAGCTTTCTTT. Protein product: CSVRTGNTEAFF. The full variable domain, rest sourced from reference TRBV29-1 and TRBJ1-1, is SAVISQKPSRDICQRGTSLTIQCQVDSQVTMMFWYRQQPGQSLTLIATANQGSEATYESGFVIDKFPISRPNLTFSTLTVSNMSPEDSSIYLCSVRTGNTEAFFGQGTRLTVV.

The chain has TRBV6-5 and TRBJ2-1, with a weak D call TRBD2 (7 bases). This CDR3 has 15 residues. The germline V and J ends were trimmed by 0 bases and 4 bases, with 10 bases remaining between them. The germline V gene has CDR1 MNHEY and CDR2 SVGAGI. The CDR3 here is CASSYSGRGYNEQFF. For the CDR3, the DNA is TGTGCCAGCAGTTACTCGGGGAGGGGGTACAATGAGCAGTTCTTC.

The chain is built from TRBV2 and TRBJ1-5; D perhaps matches TRBD1 (5 bases). In germline, CDR1 is SNHLY, CDR2 FYNNEI. The CDR3 loop spans 15 amino acids. The germline V and J ends were trimmed by 7 bases and 7 bases, with 20 bases remaining between them. CDR3 DNA: TGTGCCAGCAATCCCGGAGGACCCACAGGCCAGCCCCAGCATTTT. It yields the protein CASNPGGPTGQPQHF.

CDR3 amino acids: CAISRPTSGGTQGLWNEQFF. The CDR3 DNA follows: TGTGCCATCAGCCGCCCGACTAGCGGGGGAACTCAGGGCCTTTGGAATGAGCAGTTCTTC. The V and J genes are TRBV10-3 and TRBJ2-1; 12 nucleotides align to TRBD2. V gave up 6 bases and J gave up 7 bases; unmatched junction bases: 22. The CDR3 runs 20 residues. Germline V lookup: CDR1 ENHRY, CDR2 SYGVKD.

This chain connects TRBV6-1 to TRBJ1-2; TRBD1 aligns across 9 bases. The CDR3 totals 15 residues. With V trimmed by 6 bases and J by 6 bases, 11 bases remained unmatched. Per germline, CDR1 MNHNS and CDR2 SASEGT. The CDR3 DNA is TGTGCCAGCAGGTCCGGACAGGGGTTCGGAGATGGCTACACCTTC. This sequence encodes CASRSGQGFGDGYTF.

V and J are TRBV5-1 and TRBJ1-1; D remains unclear. V was pared by 0 bases and J by 1 base, with 7 bases between. The CDR3 runs to 14 residues. Germline V gives CDR1 SGHRS, CDR2 YFSETQ. DNA for the CDR3: TGCGCCAGCAGCTTGGTCCCCGGGAACACTGAAGCTTTCTTT. Protein product: CASSLVPGNTEAFF. The full variable domain, its missing parts supplied by reference TRBV5-1 and TRBJ1-1, is KAGVTQTPRYLIKTRGQQVTLSCSPISGHRSVSWYQQTPGQGLQFLFEYFSETQRNKGNFPGRFSGRQFSNSRSEMNVSTLELGDSALYLCASSLVPGNTEAFFGQGTRLTVV.